This section outlines one T cell receptor beta chain sequence together with its context. As yet, its antigen is unknown. The data stem from a study of T cell responses to AZD1222 COVID-19 vaccine. The assay was immunoSEQ multiplex PCR, and TCRdb's table has in-frame clones only and misses some. Among about 160,000 clones listed, approximately 91% were seen once. The study, taken as a whole, reports: In all cases, repertoires were sampled only after the peak T cell response. Among the donors, most were white British and more were female, and clonal diversity was possibly underestimated. Spike was spanned by vaccine-associated CD4 TCRs, with dominance at 160-218 and 743-854. The study found Spike-specific TCR breadth and depth rose after two AZD1222 doses.

The germline V gene encodes CDR1 SEHNR and CDR2 FQNEAQ (reference sequence). The CDR3 has 16 residues. The V end lost 0 bases, the J end lost 2 bases, and 11 bases lay between the germline ends. The receptor's source is an adult in good health. The input for sequencing was peripheral blood, taken on day 0 of AZD1222 vaccination. This chain joins TRBV7-9 and TRBJ1-5, with D possibly TRBD1 on 5 matching bases. CDR3: CASSLAVGGGNQPQHF. The DNA of the CDR3 is TGTGCCAGCAGCTTAGCAGTTGGGGGGGGCAATCAGCCCCAGCATTTT.